A single sample is the source of the 21 T cell receptor beta chains below, sequenced in a study of shared clonotypes between healthy human individuals. Some clones are missing from TCRdb's copy, which holds only in-frame ones; the method was immunoSEQ multiplex PCR. In the table there are about 2.2 million clones, 80% to 95% of which are singletons. In the naive CD8 group, cells lacked CD45RO and were positively selected for CCR7, so terminally differentiated effector memory CD45RA+ cells were left out. Material: naive CD8+ T cells from PBMCs. These receptors originate from a man aged 18 to 30 in good health. Some clones in this sample may be carry-over from other donors' samples.

The chain uses TRBV4-1 and TRBJ2-7; D remains unclear. V was trimmed by 1 base and J by 1 base, leaving 14 bases between them. Germline CDR1 and CDR2: MGHRA and YSYEKL. CDR3 length: 16 amino acids. The CDR3 reads CASSQVWAGRSYEQYF. CDR3 in DNA: TGCGCCAGCAGCCAAGTTTGGGCTGGAAGATCCTACGAGCAGTACTTC.

The chain links TRBV27 to TRBJ2-2, with TRBD1 matching 7 bases. The germline gives CDR1 MNHEY, CDR2 SMNVEV (reference sequence). J was trimmed by 4 bases and V by 5 bases; bases with no gene match: 7. The CDR3 length is 15 residues. CDR3 loop: CASSTWDSRTGELFF. For the CDR3, the DNA is TGTGCCAGCAGTACCTGGGACAGCCGCACCGGGGAGCTGTTTTTT.

The chain is built from TRBV6-5 and TRBJ2-7; 9 nucleotides line up with TRBD1. The junction had 5 bases not matched to a gene; V was cut back by 0 bases and J by 2 bases. The CDR3 is 16 amino acids. CDR1 and CDR2 from the germline V gene are MNHEY and SVGAGI. The CDR3 sequence is CASSYSTGGTTYEQYF. For the CDR3, the DNA is TGTGCCAGCAGTTACTCTACAGGGGGCACTACCTACGAGCAGTACTTC.

This chain joins TRBV28 and TRBJ2-3; D gene unclear. Per the germline V gene, CDR1 is MDHEN and CDR2 is SYDVKM. The CDR3 has 15 residues. The V gene lost 2 bases and the J gene lost 4 bases, with 13 bases spanning the gap. CDR3 residues: CASSLTGGRADTQYF. The CDR3 DNA sequence: TGTGCCAGCAGTTTAACGGGCGGTAGGGCAGATACGCAGTATTTT.

This clone showed up just once. The genes are TRBV19 and TRBJ2-7, with a weak D call TRBD1 (5 bases). Germline-derived CDR1 and CDR2 are LNHDA and SQIVND (reference sequence). CDR3 length: 16 residues. V lost 4 bases, J lost 0 bases, and 16 bases lay in between. CDR3 region: CASSNPRQQSSYEQYF. The CDR3 DNA sequence: TGTGCCAGTAGTAATCCCCGACAGCAGAGCTCCTACGAGCAGTACTTC.

This clone was found a few times. The chain has TRBV27 and TRBJ2-2; a possible D gene is TRBD1 (6 bases). Trimming removed 5 bases from V and 5 bases from J, with 21 bases in between. Germline loops: CDR1 MNHEY, CDR2 SMNVEV (reference sequence). This CDR3 is 17 amino acids long. CDR3 residues: CASSPSAGDKTTGELFF. The CDR3 nucleotides are TGTGCCAGCAGTCCCTCAGCAGGGGACAAAACAACCGGGGAGCTGTTTTTT.

This clone was seen a handful of times. The CDR3 DNA is TGCAGCGTACGTACCGGGACAGGGGTCACTGAAGCTTTCTTT. This gives the protein CSVRTGTGVTEAFF. This chain connects TRBV29-1 to TRBJ1-1; 10 nucleotides match TRBD1. The CDR3 consists of 14 residues. V was clipped by 6 bases and J by 4 bases; unmatched bases: 8. CDR1 is SQVTM and CDR2 is ANQGSEA in the germline V gene.

This chain joins TRBV7-9 and TRBJ2-4, with a possible D match to TRBD2 (6 bases). There are 17 residues in the CDR3. Germline-derived CDR1 and CDR2 are SEHNR and FQNEAQ (reference sequence). The V and J ends lost 5 bases and 1 base respectively, with 18 bases between them. CDR3 DNA: TGTGCCAGCAGCACACGGGAGATTTTCGCGGCCAAAAACATTCAGTACTTC. This encodes CASSTREIFAAKNIQYF.

A word on this clone: This specimen includes other DNA sequences encoding the same CDR3. The chain couples TRBV9 to TRBJ1-1, with D perhaps matching TRBD1 (5 bases). The length of the CDR3 is 12 residues. The germline V gene encodes CDR1 SGDLS and CDR2 YYNGEE. V lost 3 bases, J lost 4 bases, and 7 bases lay in between. The CDR3 DNA follows: TGTGCCAGCAGCGCCGGGGGCACTGAAGCTTTCTTT. Protein sequence: CASSAGGTEAFF. The whole variable domain, remainder taken from reference TRBV9 and TRBJ1-1, is DSGVTQTPKHLITATGQRVTLRCSPRSGDLSVYWYQQSLDQGLQFLIQYYNGEERAKGNILERFSAQQFPDLHSELNLSSLELGDSALYFCASSAGGTEAFFGQGTRLTVV.

The chain carries TRBV4-1 and TRBJ1-2; no clear D. Germline lookup yields CDR1 MGHRA and CDR2 YSYEKL. V was pared by 0 bases and J by 4 bases, with 12 bases between. This CDR3 spans 15 amino acids. In DNA, the CDR3 is TGCGCCAGCAGCCAAGATCCGCGGCAGTCCTATGGCTACACCTTC. The encoded protein is CASSQDPRQSYGYTF.

This clone has only a few counts. The sample carries other DNA sequences with the same CDR3. The chain recombines TRBV13 with TRBJ1-1; D is unresolved. CDR1 and CDR2 from the germline V gene are PRHDT and FYEKMQ (reference sequence). V shed 0 bases and J shed 2 bases, with 4 bases lying between them. This CDR3 is 13 amino acids long. CDR3 DNA sequence: TGTGCCAGCAGCTTAGGGGAAAACACTGAAGCTTTCTTT. This sequence encodes CASSLGENTEAFF. Full variable domain (rest looked up from reference TRBV13 and TRBJ1-1): AAGVIQSPRHLIKEKRETATLKCYPIPRHDTVYWYQQGPGQDPQFLISFYEKMQSDKGSIPDRFSAQQFSDYHSELNMSSLELGDSALYFCASSLGENTEAFFGQGTRLTVV.

This clone has a single count. The V and J genes are TRBV28 and TRBJ2-7, with D hard to call. The CDR3 totals 11 residues. The V gene lost 1 base and the J gene lost 7 bases, with 5 bases spanning the gap. CDR1 is MDHEN and CDR2 is SYDVKM in the germline V gene. The CDR3 sequence: CASSLSSEQYF. The CDR3 nucleotides read TGTGCCAGCAGTTTATCCTCTGAGCAGTACTTC.

The rearrangement joins TRBV7-9 to TRBJ1-3; 8 bases map to TRBD1. The V gene end was trimmed by 5 bases and the J gene end by 7 bases; junction bases not matched to a gene: 7. In germline, CDR1 is SEHNR, CDR2 FQNEAQ (reference sequence). The CDR3 length is 14 residues. The DNA for the CDR3 is TGTGCCAGCAGCGGACAGGGCCCAGGGAACACCATATATTTT. It yields the protein CASSGQGPGNTIYF.

The chain combines TRBV7-9 with TRBJ2-4; possibly TRBD2 for D (7 bases). The V gene lost 4 bases and the J gene lost 7 bases, with 20 bases spanning the gap. This CDR3 is built from 16 residues. Per the germline V gene, CDR1 is SEHNR and CDR2 is FQNEAQ (reference sequence). In DNA, the CDR3 is TGTGCCAGCAGCTCTACCTCGGGGGGCGCCCGGAACATTCAGTACTTC. This gives the protein CASSSTSGGARNIQYF.

Here the CDR3 reads CASSGEVYEQYF. The CDR3 DNA reads TGTGCCAGCAGCGGCGAGGTTTACGAGCAGTACTTC. This sequence joins TRBV11-2 and TRBJ2-7; unclear D gene. The V end was cut by 5 bases, the J end by 4 bases, with 9 bases between. CDR1 and CDR2 from the germline V gene are SGHAT and FQNNGV. The CDR3 is 12 amino acids.

As for this clone: The same CDR3 also results from other DNA sequences found in this sample. The rearrangement links TRBV7-9 to TRBJ2-7, with D possibly being TRBD1 (6 bases). Germline CDR1 SEHNR, CDR2 FQNEAQ (reference sequence). Trimming stripped 3 bases from V and 4 bases from J, with 10 bases between. The CDR3 consists of 13 residues. The CDR3 region is CASSFGQTYEQYF. As DNA, the CDR3 is TGTGCCAGCAGCTTTGGACAGACGTACGAGCAGTACTTC.

This chain uses TRBV15 with TRBJ1-5, with D hard to call. Between the trimmed V and J ends, which lost 5 bases and 2 bases, there was a span of 13 bases. This CDR3 contains 15 residues. From germline, CDR1 is LNHNV and CDR2 YYDKDF (reference sequence). The CDR3 loop reads CATSRTKVGNQPQHF. The CDR3 nucleotides read TGTGCCACCAGCCGCACTAAAGTCGGCAATCAGCCCCAGCATTTT.

The chain carries TRBV7-3 and TRBJ2-6; D call uncertain. V was pared by 4 bases and J by 4 bases, with 8 bases between. The germline gives CDR1 SGHTA, CDR2 FQGTGA. The CDR3 is 14 amino acids. The CDR3 DNA sequence: TGTGCCAGCAGCTCCGGCCAGGGGGCCAACGTCCTGACTTTC. Translation: CASSSGQGANVLTF.

The chain carries TRBV10-2 and TRBJ2-1; TRBD1 might be the D (5 bases). V was cut by 1 base and J by 8 bases, with 21 bases left in between. The V gene's germline CDR1 is WSHSY and CDR2 SAAADI. This CDR3 is built from 17 residues. The CDR3 nucleotides read TGCGCCAGCAGTGAGTGGGTAGGGGCCCCAATGATGGATGAGCAGTTCTTC. It encodes CASSEWVGAPMMDEQFF.

The rearrangement links TRBV14 to TRBJ2-7, with unresolved D. Germline V gives CDR1 SGHDN, CDR2 FVKESK. The CDR3 spans 14 residues. V was clipped by 1 base and J by 3 bases, with 10 bases between them. CDR3 amino acids: CASSQGPSYYEQYF. The CDR3 DNA reads as TGTGCCAGCAGCCAAGGGCCATCCTACTACGAGCAGTACTTC. Using reference TRBV14 and TRBJ2-7 for the parts outside the CDR3, the full variable domain is EAGVTQFPSHSVIEKGQTVTLRCDPISGHDNLYWYRRVMGKEIKFLLHFVKESKQDESGMPNNRFLAERTGGTYSTLKVQPAELEDSGVYFCASSQGPSYYEQYFGPGTRLTVT.

The CDR3 sequence: CASSLSNRASYEQYF. The CDR3 DNA is TGTGCCAGCAGCTTAAGCAACAGGGCCTCATACGAGCAGTACTTC. The J gene is TRBJ2-7, the V gene TRBV11-2; D may be TRBD1 (6 bases). Per the germline V gene, CDR1 is SGHAT and CDR2 is FQNNGV. Trimming shortened V by 2 bases and J by 4 bases, and 15 bases separated the two germline ends. CDR3 length equals 15 residues. Full variable domain (remainder filled in from reference TRBV11-2 and TRBJ2-7): EAGVAQSPRYKIIEKRQSVAFWCNPISGHATLYWYQQILGQGPKLLIQFQNNGVVDDSQLPKDRFSAERLKGVDSTLKIQPAKLEDSAVYLCASSLSNRASYEQYFGPGTRLTVT.